The clone carrying this T cell receptor beta chain was detected ten times or more. Germline V gives CDR1 SGHRS, CDR2 YFSETQ. CDR3 size: 13 residues. The V end lost 9 bases, the J end lost 0 bases, and 12 bases lay between the germline ends. This entry comes from a study of early T cells in non-severe SARS-CoV-2 infection. The TCR library protocol attached unique molecular identifiers to the individual cDNA molecules. MiXCR, run by TCRdb on the 5' RACE reads, gives a single entry per CDR3 protein. Found here are approximately 28,000 distinct CDR3 sequences, 4% to 4.5% of them singletons; the top ten hold approximately 6.2%.

The chain links TRBV5-1 to TRBJ1-1, with D possibly matching TRBD1 (5 bases). Sample: whole blood. This clonotype originated in an adult who was a healthcare worker with PCR-confirmed SARS-CoV-2 infection or an uninfected control (not recorded which). DNA of the CDR3: TGCGCCACCCGAGGACAATTGAACACTGAAGCTTTCTTT. Protein: CATRGQLNTEAFF.